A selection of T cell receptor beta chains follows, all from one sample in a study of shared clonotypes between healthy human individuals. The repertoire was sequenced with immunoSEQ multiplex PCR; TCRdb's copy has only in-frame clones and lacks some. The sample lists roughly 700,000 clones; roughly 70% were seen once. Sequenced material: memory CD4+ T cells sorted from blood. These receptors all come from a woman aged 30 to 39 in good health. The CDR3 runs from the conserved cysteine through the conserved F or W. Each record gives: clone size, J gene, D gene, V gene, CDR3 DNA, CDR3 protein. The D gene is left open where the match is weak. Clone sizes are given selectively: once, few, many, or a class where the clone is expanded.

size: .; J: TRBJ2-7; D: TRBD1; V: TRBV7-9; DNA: TGTGCCAGCAGCTCGGGACAGGGGAAGTACGACGAGCAGTACTTC; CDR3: CASSSGQGKYDEQYF
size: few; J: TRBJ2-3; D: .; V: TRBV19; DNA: TGTGCCAGTAGTGCTGCCCGACTCTCCCCCGATACGCAGTATTTT; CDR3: CASSAARLSPDTQYF
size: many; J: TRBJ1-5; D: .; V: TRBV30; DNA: TGTGCCTGGAGTACCGAGGGGGTTCAGCCCCAGCATTTT; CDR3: CAWSTEGVQPQHF
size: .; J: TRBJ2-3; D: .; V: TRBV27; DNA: TGTGCCAGCAGTTTATGGAGCACAGATACGCAGTATTTT; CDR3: CASSLWSTDTQYF
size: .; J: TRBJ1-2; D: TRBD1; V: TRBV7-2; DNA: TGTGCCAGCAGCCCCGGGACAGGCCCTAACTATGGCTACACCTTC; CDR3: CASSPGTGPNYGYTF
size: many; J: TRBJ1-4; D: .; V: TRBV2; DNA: TGTGCCAGCAGTGGGACAACAACTAATGAAAAACTGTTTTTT; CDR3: CASSGTTTNEKLFF
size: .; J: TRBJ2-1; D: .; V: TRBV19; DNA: TGTGCCAGTAGTATGGGGGAAGCCTACAATGAGCAGTTCTTC; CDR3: CASSMGEAYNEQFF
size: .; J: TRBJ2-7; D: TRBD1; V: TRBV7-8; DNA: TGTGCCAGCAGCCCAAGGGACAGCCTGGAGCAGTACTTC; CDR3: CASSPRDSLEQYF
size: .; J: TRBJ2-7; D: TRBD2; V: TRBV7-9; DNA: TGTGCCAGCAGCCAAGCGGGAGGGAGAGGCGAGCAGTACTTC; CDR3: CASSQAGGRGEQYF
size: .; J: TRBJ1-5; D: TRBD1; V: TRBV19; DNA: TGTGCCAGTAACCCCTCACAGGGGACTCAGCCCCAGCATTTT; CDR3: CASNPSQGTQPQHF
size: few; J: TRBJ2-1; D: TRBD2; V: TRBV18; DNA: TGTGCCAGCTCAGAGACGGGACTATTCGTCGTGCAGTTCTTC; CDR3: CASSETGLFVVQFF
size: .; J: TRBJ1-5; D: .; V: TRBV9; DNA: TGTGCCAGCAGCGTAGGTACAGATCCGCCCCAGCATTTT; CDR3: CASSVGTDPPQHF
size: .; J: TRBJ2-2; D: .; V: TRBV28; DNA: TGTGCCAGCAGTGCAAGGAGGTCAGGCACCGGGGAGCTGTTTTTT; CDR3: CASSARRSGTGELFF
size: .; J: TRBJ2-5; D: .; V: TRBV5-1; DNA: TGCGCCAGCAGCTTGTCTTCTTCGGCTAGGGGAGAGACCCAGTACTTC; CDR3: CASSLSSSARGETQYF
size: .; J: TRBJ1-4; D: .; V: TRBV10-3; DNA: TGTGCCATCAGTGAGGGGGTTAATGAAAAACTGTTTTTT; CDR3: CAISEGVNEKLFF
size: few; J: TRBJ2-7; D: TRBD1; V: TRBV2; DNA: TGTGCCAGCAGGGGGACAGGGGGGAGGTACGAGCAGTACTTC; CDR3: CASRGTGGRYEQYF
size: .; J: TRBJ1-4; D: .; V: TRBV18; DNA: TGTGCCAGCTCACCACCGGACGGGACGGGAAAACTGTTTTTT; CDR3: CASSPPDGTGKLFF
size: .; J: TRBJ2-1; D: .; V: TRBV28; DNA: TGTGCCAGCAGTTCGTTAGTGCCCCCGGGTGAGCAGTTCTTC; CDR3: CASSSLVPPGEQFF
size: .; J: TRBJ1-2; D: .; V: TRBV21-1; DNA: TGTGCCAGCAGCAATTCCGGGACCACCCTCCACTATGGCTACACCTTC; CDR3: CASSNSGTTLHYGYTF
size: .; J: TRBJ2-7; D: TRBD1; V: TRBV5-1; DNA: TGCGCCAGCAATACAGGGGACTCCTACGAGCAGTACTTC; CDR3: CASNTGDSYEQYF
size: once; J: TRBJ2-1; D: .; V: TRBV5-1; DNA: TGCGCCAGCAGCTTAGAAACCGGGACGACGGGCTACAATGAGCAGTTCTTC; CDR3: CASSLETGTTGYNEQFF
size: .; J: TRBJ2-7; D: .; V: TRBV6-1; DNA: TGTGCCATTAAAAAACTAGTCTCCTACGAGCAGTACTTC; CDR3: CAIKKLVSYEQYF
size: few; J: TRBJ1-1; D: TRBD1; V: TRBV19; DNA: TGTGCCAGTAGCCTCGACAGGGGGCATACTGAAGCTTTCTTT; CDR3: CASSLDRGHTEAFF
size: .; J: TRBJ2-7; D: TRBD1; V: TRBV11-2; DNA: TGTGCCAGCAGCGCCGACAGGGGATCCCACGAGCAGTACTTC; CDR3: CASSADRGSHEQYF